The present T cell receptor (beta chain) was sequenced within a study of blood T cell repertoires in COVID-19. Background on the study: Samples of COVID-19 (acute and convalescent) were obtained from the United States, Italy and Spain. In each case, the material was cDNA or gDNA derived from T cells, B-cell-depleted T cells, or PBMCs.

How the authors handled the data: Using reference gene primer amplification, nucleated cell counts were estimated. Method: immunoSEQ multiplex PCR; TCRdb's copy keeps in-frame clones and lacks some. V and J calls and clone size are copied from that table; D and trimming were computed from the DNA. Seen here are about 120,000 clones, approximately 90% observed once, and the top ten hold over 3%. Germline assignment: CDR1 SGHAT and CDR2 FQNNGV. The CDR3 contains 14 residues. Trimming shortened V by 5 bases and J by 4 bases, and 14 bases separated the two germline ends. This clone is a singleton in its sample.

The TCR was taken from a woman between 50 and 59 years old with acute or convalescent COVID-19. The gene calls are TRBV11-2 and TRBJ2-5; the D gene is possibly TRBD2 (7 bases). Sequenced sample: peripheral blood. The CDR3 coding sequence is TGTGCCAGCAGCCAAAACAGGGAGGGAGAGACCCAGTACTTC. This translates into CASSQNREGETQYF.